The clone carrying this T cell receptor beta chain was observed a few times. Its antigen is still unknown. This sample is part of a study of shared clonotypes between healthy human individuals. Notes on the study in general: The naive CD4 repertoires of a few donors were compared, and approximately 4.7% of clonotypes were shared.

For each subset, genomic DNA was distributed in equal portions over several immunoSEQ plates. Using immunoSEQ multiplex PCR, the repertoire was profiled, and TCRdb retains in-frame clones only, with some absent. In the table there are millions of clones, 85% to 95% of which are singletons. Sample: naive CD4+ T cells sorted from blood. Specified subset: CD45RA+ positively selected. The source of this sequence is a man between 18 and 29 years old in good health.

The CDR3 bases are TGTGCCACCCCGGGGGCAGGTGATAATGGAAACACCATATATTTT. Translated, it gives CATPGAGDNGNTIYF. The chain has TRBV7-9 and TRBJ1-3; D is perhaps TRBD1 (6 bases). Trimming left V 10 bases short and J 3 bases short, with 19 bases between. The germline CDR1 and CDR2 sequences are SEHNR and FQNEAQ (reference sequence). The CDR3 loop spans 15 amino acids.